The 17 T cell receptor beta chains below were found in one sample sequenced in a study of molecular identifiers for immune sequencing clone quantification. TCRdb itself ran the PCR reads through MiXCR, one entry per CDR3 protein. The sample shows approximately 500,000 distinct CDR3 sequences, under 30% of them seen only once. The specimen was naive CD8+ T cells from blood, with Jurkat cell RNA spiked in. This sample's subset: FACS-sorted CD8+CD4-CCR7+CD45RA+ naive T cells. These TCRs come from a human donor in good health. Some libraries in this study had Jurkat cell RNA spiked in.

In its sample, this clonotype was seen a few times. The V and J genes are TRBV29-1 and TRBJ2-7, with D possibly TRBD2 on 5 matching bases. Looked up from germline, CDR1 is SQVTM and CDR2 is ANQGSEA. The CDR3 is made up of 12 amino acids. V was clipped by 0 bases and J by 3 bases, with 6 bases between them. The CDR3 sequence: CSVEDRGYEQYF. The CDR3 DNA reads TGCAGCGTTGAAGATCGGGGCTACGAGCAGTACTTC.

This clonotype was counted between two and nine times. CDR3 residues: CSATEVGGAYGYTF. The CDR3 region has the DNA TGCAGTGCTACCGAGGTCGGGGGAGCCTATGGCTACACCTTC. This chain connects TRBV20-1 to TRBJ1-2, with D perhaps TRBD1 (5 bases). This CDR3 region has 14 residues. From germline, CDR1 is DFQATT and CDR2 SNEGSKA (reference sequence). Trimming removed 4 bases from V and 4 bases from J, with 16 bases in between.

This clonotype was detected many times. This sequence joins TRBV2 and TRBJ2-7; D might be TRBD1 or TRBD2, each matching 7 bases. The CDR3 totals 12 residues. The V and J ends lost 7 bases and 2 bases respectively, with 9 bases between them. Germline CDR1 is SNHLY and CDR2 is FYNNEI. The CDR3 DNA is TGTGCCAGCACAGGGGGGGCCTACGAGCAGTACTTC. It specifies CASTGGAYEQYF.

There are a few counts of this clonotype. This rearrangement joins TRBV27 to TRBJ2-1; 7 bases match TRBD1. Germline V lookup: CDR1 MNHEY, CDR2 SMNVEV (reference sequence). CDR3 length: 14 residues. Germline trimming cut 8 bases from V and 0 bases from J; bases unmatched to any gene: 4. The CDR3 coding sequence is TGTGCCAGCGGACAGGACAACTCCTACAATGAGCAGTTCTTC. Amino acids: CASGQDNSYNEQFF.

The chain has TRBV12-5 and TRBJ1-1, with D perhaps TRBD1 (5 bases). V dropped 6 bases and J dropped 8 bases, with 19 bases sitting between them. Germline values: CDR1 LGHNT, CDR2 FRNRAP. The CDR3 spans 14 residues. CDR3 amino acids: CASGVWSGRGEAFF. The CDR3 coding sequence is TGTGCTAGTGGAGTTTGGAGTGGACGGGGGGAAGCTTTCTTT. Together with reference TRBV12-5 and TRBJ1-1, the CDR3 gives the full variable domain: DARVTQTPRHKVTEMGQEVTMRCQPILGHNTVFWYRQTMMQGLELLAYFRNRAPLDDSGMPKDRFSAEMPDATLATLKIQPSEPRDSAVYFCASGVWSGRGEAFFGQGTRLTVV.

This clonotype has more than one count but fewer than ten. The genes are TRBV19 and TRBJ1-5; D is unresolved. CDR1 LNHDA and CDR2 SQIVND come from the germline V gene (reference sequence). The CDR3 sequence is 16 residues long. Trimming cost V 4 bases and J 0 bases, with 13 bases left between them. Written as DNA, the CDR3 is TGTGCCAGTAGTACCGTGACCCAATATAGCAATCAGCCCCAGCATTTT. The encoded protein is CASSTVTQYSNQPQHF.

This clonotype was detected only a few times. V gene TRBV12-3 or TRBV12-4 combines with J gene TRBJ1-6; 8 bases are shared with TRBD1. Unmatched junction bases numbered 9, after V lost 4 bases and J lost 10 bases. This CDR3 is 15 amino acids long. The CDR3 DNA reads TGTGCCAGCAGTTCGGGGGGACAGGCGAGATCACCCCTCCACTTT. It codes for CASSSGGQARSPLHF.

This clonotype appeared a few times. CDR3 protein: CASSSPYVADTEAFF. As DNA, the CDR3 is TGTGCCAGCTCATCCCCTTATGTTGCCGACACTGAAGCTTTCTTT. J is TRBJ1-1 and V is TRBV18, with D unresolved. V was pared by 5 bases and J by 3 bases, with 16 bases between. Germline lookup yields CDR1 KGHSH and CDR2 LQKENI. This CDR3 comprises 15 residues.

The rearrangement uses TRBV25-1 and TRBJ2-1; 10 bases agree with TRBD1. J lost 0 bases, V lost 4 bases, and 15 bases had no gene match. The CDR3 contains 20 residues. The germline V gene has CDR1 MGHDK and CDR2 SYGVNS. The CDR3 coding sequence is TGTGCCAGCAGTGTAGCCGGGACAGGGGTCTTCCCCAGCTCCTACAATGAGCAGTTCTTC. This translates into CASSVAGTGVFPSSYNEQFF.

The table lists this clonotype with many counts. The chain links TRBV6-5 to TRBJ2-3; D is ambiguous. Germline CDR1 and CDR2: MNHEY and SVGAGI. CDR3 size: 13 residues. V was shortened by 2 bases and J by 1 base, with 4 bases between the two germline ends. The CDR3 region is CASSYRGTDTQYF. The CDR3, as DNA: TGTGCCAGCAGTTACCGGGGCACAGATACGCAGTATTTT.

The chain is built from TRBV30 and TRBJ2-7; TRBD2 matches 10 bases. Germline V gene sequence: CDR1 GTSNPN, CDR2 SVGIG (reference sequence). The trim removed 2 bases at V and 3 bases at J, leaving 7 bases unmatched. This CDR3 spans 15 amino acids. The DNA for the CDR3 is TGTGCCTGGAGTCACCCAACTAGCGGGGACTACGAGCAGTACTTC. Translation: CAWSHPTSGDYEQYF.

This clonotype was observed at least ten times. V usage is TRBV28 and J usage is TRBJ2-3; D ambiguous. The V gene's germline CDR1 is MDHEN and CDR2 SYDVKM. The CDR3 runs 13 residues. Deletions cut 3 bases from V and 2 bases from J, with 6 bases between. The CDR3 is CASSFRLTDTQYF. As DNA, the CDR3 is TGTGCCAGCAGTTTTCGCCTCACAGATACGCAGTATTTT.

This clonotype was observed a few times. CDR3 nucleotides: TGTGCCAGCAGCACGAGCGGGGGACCCTACAATGAGCAGTTCTTC. It specifies CASSTSGGPYNEQFF. The chain couples TRBV7-9 to TRBJ2-1; 8 bases are a match to TRBD2. The junction had 5 bases not matched to a gene; V was cut back by 5 bases and J by 2 bases. CDR3 size: 15 residues. CDR1 is SEHNR, CDR2 FQNEAQ, per germline (reference sequence).

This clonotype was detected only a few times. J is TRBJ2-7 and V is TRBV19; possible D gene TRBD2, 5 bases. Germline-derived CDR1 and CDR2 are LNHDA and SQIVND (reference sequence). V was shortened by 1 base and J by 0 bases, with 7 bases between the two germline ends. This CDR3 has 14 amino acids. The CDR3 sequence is CASSIGAASYEQYF. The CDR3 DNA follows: TGTGCCAGTAGTATAGGAGCGGCCTCCTACGAGCAGTACTTC.

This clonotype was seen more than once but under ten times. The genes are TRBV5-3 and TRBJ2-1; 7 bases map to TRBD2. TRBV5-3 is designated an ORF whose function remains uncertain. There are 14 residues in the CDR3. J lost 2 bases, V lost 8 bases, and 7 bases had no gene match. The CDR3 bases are TGTGCCAGCAGCCTAGCGGACCCCTACAATGAGCAGTTCTTC. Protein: CASSLADPYNEQFF.

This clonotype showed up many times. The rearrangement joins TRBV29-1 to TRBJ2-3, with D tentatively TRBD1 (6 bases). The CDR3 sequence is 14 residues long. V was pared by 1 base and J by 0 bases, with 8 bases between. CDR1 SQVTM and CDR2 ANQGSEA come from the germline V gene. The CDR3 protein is CSVEGTASTDTQYF. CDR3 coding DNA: TGCAGCGTTGAAGGGACAGCTAGCACAGATACGCAGTATTTT.

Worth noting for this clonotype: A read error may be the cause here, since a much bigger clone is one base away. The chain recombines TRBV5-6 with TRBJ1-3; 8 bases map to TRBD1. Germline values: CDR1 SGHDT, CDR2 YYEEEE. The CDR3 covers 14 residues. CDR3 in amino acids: CANSLEDRVNTIYF. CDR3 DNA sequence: TGTGCCAACAGCCTGGAGGACAGGGTGAACACCATATATTTT.